This T cell receptor (beta chain) appears in the sequencing data of a study of neurological immune-mediated disorders (dated by TCRdb to about 2019). In terms of the full investigation: Among the approximately 35 multiple sclerosis patients, relapsing-remitting MS was present in 31 and secondary progressive MS was present in 3. Using UMI-based sequencing, the study compared peripheral blood TCR-beta repertoires from patients with HTLV-I-associated myelopathy (HAM/TSP), patients with multiple sclerosis, and healthy controls. Alongside PBMC samples, the set of around 99 TCR-beta libraries contained longitudinal samples, technical triplicates, and paired CD4+ and CD8+ T-cell subsets that had been sorted. The cohort included some 66 subjects: some 15 with HAM/TSP, around 34 with multiple sclerosis, and 20 healthy controls.

To synthesize cDNA, template-switch 5'RACE was performed with a primer carrying a 10-nucleotide random unique molecular identifier so that each TCR transcript was tagged. Every sequencing run covered 15-18 subjects and yielded more than 170 million TCR-beta sequences. The RNeasy kit was used for extraction of total RNA. TCR-beta VDJ regions were amplified with primers for the TCR constant region and the 5'RACE anchor, using the KAPA Real-time Library Amplification kit. A first PCR added sample indexes and Illumina adaptors, and a second PCR then raised library yield. After Ampure bead purification, the TCR product of roughly 650 bp was size-selected on a 2% E-gel SizeSelection system. Before pooling, libraries had their quality checked on a Bioanalyzer, their concentration measured with Qubit, and their quantity determined with the Kapa Library Quantification kit. Libraries were sequenced paired-end 2 x 150 bp on an Illumina HiSeq 2500. To increase sequence diversity, roughly 24-30% phiX was spiked into each library pool. The paper's data handling went like this. The UMI-based MiGEC pipeline processed quality-filtered reads and removed over 80% of raw TCR sequences during error correction. VDJ genes were aligned to IMGT germline references, and clonotypes were defined by unique CDR3 amino acid sequence plus V-J genes. Clonal expansion, Shannon diversity and CDR3 relatedness (CalcPairwiseDistances, ClusterSamples) were evaluated with VDJtools, and phylogenetic trees were built with CLCbio workbench. A clone was classed as expanded if it had 8 or more unique UMIs, a cutoff based on coefficient-of-variation modelling across technical triplicates. TCRdb reprocessing: public reads trimmed at Q25 with fastp, clones called with MiXCR, in-frame beta chains kept. CDR3 protein sequences are deduplicated, and each keeps its most common genes and DNA. These V and J calls are TCRdb output, not the study's own analysis. The sample includes approximately 60,000 distinct CDR3 sequences, with around 3.5% observed a single time. The ten largest clones take up around 3.3% of the sample.

A word on this clonotype: What antigen it recognizes has not been identified. No quality values exist for individual bases; no much larger clone is one base distant.

The CDR3 holds 14 amino acids from the cysteine to the phenylalanine. The DNA shown is the 42-base CDR3, in frame from base 1. Taken from the germline V gene, the CDR1 and CDR2 loops are MNHEY and SVGAGI. After removal of 3 bases from V and 3 bases from J, the junction retains 3 bases not matched to a gene. Libraries from unsorted PBMCs were made from 2 million PBMCs kept in RNAlater at -80 degrees C until RNA extraction. The multiple sclerosis patients were enrolled in a US clinical protocol that used magnetic resonance imaging to evaluate disease progression. Peripheral blood was subjected to Ficoll-Hypaque density gradient centrifugation to isolate PBMCs, which were then cryopreserved in liquid nitrogen. The full study reports these points: The MS cluster showed no association with clinical or MRI features, and the authors stated that larger cohorts are needed. Phylogenetic analysis grouped repertoires from 18 of 34 MS patients into a cluster of related CDR3 sequences, suggesting a possible repertoire-level signature. TCR clonal expansion was highest in HAM/TSP patients and lowest in MS patients, with MS patients falling below even healthy controls. No identical CDR3 amino acid sequences were found to be shared among expanded clones across subjects, suggesting that TCR-beta repertoires were private in all groups.

The TCR sequence derives from a woman in her thirties with multiple sclerosis. The chain links TRBV6-5 with TRBJ2-7, with TRBD2 matching 9 junction bases. The material sequenced was PBMCs. Here is the DNA: TGTGCCAGCAGTTATCTAGCGGGGAGCTACGAGCAGTACTTC. Protein translation: CASSYLAGSYEQYF.